The 27 T cell receptor beta chains given below trace back to one sample, sequenced in a study of blood T cell repertoires in COVID-19. Clones were sequenced by immunoSEQ multiplex PCR, and TCRdb holds only the in-frame ones, with some missing. In the table there are about 150,000 clones, 80% of which are singletons. What was sequenced was peripheral blood. These TCRs come from a man aged 55 to 70 with active or convalescent COVID-19.

The chain recombines TRBV7-2 with TRBJ2-1; maybe TRBD2 (6 bases). CDR1 SGHTA and CDR2 FQGNSA come from the germline V gene. This CDR3 is 16 amino acids long. Trimming left V 1 base short and J 0 bases short, with 10 bases between. The CDR3 is CASSLVSLASYNEQFF. The DNA of the CDR3 is TGTGCCAGCAGCTTAGTATCACTAGCCTCCTACAATGAGCAGTTCTTC.

V and J are TRBV7-7 and TRBJ2-1; 10 nucleotides line up with TRBD1. From germline, CDR1 is SSHAT and CDR2 FNYEAQ (reference sequence). J lost 6 bases, V lost 5 bases, and 7 bases had no gene match. This CDR3 comprises 15 residues. CDR3 bases: TGTGCCAGCAGCAGCGGGACAGGGGCCATCAATGAGCAGTTCTTC. It is translated as CASSSGTGAINEQFF.

This clone was seen at least ten times. The chain couples TRBV7-9 to TRBJ2-7; 8 bases line up with TRBD1. The CDR3 covers 16 residues. Germline V CDR1 and CDR2: SEHNR, FQNEAQ (reference sequence). The V gene end was trimmed by 5 bases and the J gene end by 5 bases; junction bases not matched to a gene: 14. The CDR3 reads CASSPHPRTGIHEQYF. As DNA, the CDR3 is TGTGCCAGCAGCCCTCATCCGCGGACAGGGATCCACGAGCAGTACTTC.

The CDR3 reads CASIRDSPYEQYF. The CDR3 DNA is TGTGCCAGCATCAGGGACAGCCCCTACGAGCAGTACTTC. The V and J genes are TRBV28 and TRBJ2-7, with 7 bases lining up with TRBD1. The CDR3 runs to 13 residues. Germline V CDR1 and CDR2: MDHEN, SYDVKM. J gave up 2 bases and V 7 bases, and 5 bases lay outside the gene matches.

This clone was detected only a few times. The chain joins TRBV4-3 to TRBJ2-1; 8 nucleotides match TRBD2. V shed 4 bases, J shed 6 bases, and the junction held 8 bases outside the gene matches. Germline CDR1 and CDR2: LGHNA and YSLEER. The CDR3 is 15 residues long. The CDR3 DNA sequence: TGCGCCAGCAGCCGGGGACTAGACCCTTCCAATGAGCAGTTCTTC. Translated, it gives CASSRGLDPSNEQFF.

In its sample, this clone was seen a few times. This chain connects TRBV28 to TRBJ1-1, with D uncertain. Germline loops: CDR1 MDHEN, CDR2 SYDVKM. This CDR3 comprises 13 residues. V was cut by 6 bases and J by 6 bases, with 14 bases left in between. The CDR3 DNA reads TGTGCCAGCAGACACATCGGGGAGTCTGAAGCTTTCTTT. It yields the protein CASRHIGESEAFF. Combining the CDR3 with reference TRBV28 and TRBJ1-1 gives the whole variable domain DVKVTQSSRYLVKRTGEKVFLECVQDMDHENMFWYRQDPGLGLRLIYFSYDVKMKEKGDIPEGYSVSREKKERFSLILESASTNQTSMYLCASRHIGESEAFFGQGTRLTVV.

This chain joins TRBV27 and TRBJ2-5; TRBD1 aligns across 9 bases. V dropped 3 bases and J dropped 5; count of bases not matched to a gene: 7. The length of the CDR3 is 15 residues. CDR1 and CDR2 (germline): MNHEY, SMNVEV (reference sequence). DNA for the CDR3: TGTGCCAGCAGTTTTATTCGGGACAGGGTTGAGACCCAGTACTTC. Its protein product is CASSFIRDRVETQYF.

The chain combines TRBV6-5 with TRBJ2-1; TRBD1 agrees at 9 bases. This CDR3 comprises 15 residues. V was pared by 6 bases and J by 2 bases, with 5 bases of the junction left unmatched. Germline values: CDR1 MNHEY, CDR2 SVGAGI. The CDR3 coding sequence is TGTGCCAGCAGGCAGGACAGGGGTGCCTACAATGAGCAGTTCTTC. It yields the protein CASRQDRGAYNEQFF.

A single count supports this clone. V is TRBV19 and J is TRBJ2-3; 9 nucleotides line up with TRBD1. The germline V gene encodes CDR1 LNHDA and CDR2 SQIVND (reference sequence). The V segment lost 5 bases and the J segment 6 bases; nucleotides outside the gene matches: 9. The CDR3 contains 15 residues. The CDR3 DNA reads TGTGCCAGTAGTGGACAGGGGACTGGACGCGATACGCAGTATTTT. It encodes CASSGQGTGRDTQYF.

This clone was counted only a few times. The chain combines TRBV30 with TRBJ2-2; a possible D gene is TRBD1 (6 bases). V shed 0 bases and J shed 4 bases, with 9 bases lying between them. This CDR3 comprises 14 residues. The germline V gene encodes CDR1 GTSNPN and CDR2 SVGIG (reference sequence). CDR3 sequence reads: CAWSVKGGTGELFF. DNA for the CDR3: TGTGCCTGGAGTGTAAAAGGGGGCACCGGGGAGCTGTTTTTT.

The gene calls are TRBV12-3 or TRBV12-4 and TRBJ2-2; maybe TRBD1 (6 bases). The CDR3 is 13 residues long. V was shortened by 8 bases and J by 3 bases, with 10 bases between the two germline ends. The CDR3 reads CASVPGDTGELFF. Here the CDR3 DNA reads TGTGCCAGCGTCCCAGGGGACACCGGGGAGCTGTTTTTT.

This chain connects TRBV18 to TRBJ2-7; 8 positions match TRBD2. There are 16 residues in the CDR3. Losses at the gene ends were 5 bases for V and 4 bases for J; bases not matched to a gene: 13. Germline V CDR1 and CDR2: KGHSH, LQKENI. The CDR3 protein is CASSSTSGGTGYEQYF. The CDR3 nucleotides read TGTGCCAGCTCATCTACTAGCGGAGGCACGGGTTACGAGCAGTACTTC.

The CDR3 nucleotides are TGTGCCAGCAGCTTGGCTAGCGGGAGACTGGTCCCAGATACGCAGTATTTT. It specifies CASSLASGRLVPDTQYF. The rearrangement joins TRBV5-4 to TRBJ2-3; TRBD2 agrees at 10 bases. The CDR3 loop spans 17 amino acids. The trim removed 0 bases at V and 4 bases at J, leaving 8 bases unmatched. Germline values: CDR1 SGHNT, CDR2 YYREEE (reference sequence).

J is TRBJ2-2 and V is TRBV7-9; 10 bases fit TRBD2. CDR1 SEHNR and CDR2 FQNEAQ come from the germline V gene (reference sequence). CDR3 length equals 15 residues. With V trimmed by 4 bases and J by 3 bases, 2 bases remained unmatched. DNA for the CDR3: TGTGCCAGCAGCTCTAGCGGGAGTTACACCGGGGAGCTGTTTTTT. Translating gives CASSSSGSYTGELFF. The whole variable domain, filled in from reference TRBV7-9 and TRBJ2-2, reads DTGVSQNPRHKITKRGQNVTFRCDPISEHNRLYWYRQTLGQGPEFLTYFQNEAQLEKSRLLSDRFSAERPKGSFSTLEIQRTEQGDSAMYLCASSSSGSYTGELFFGEGSRLTVL.

The CDR3 DNA reads TGTGCCAGTAGTATAGCGATCGGAGTTGGTTCACCCCTCCACTTT. Its translation: CASSIAIGVGSPLHF. The chain combines TRBV19 with TRBJ1-6; D unresolved. From germline, CDR1 is LNHDA and CDR2 SQIVND (reference sequence). The CDR3 consists of 15 residues. Trimming took off 1 base at V and 9 bases at J, with 13 bases between the two ends.

The chain joins TRBV6-5 to TRBJ2-2; a possible D gene is TRBD1 (6 bases). The V end lost 10 bases, the J end lost 6 bases, and 21 bases lay between the germline ends. The CDR3 has 15 residues. CDR1 and CDR2 from the germline V gene are MNHEY and SVGAGI. The CDR3 sequence is CATWRYEGVPGELFF. For the CDR3, the DNA is TGTGCCACCTGGAGGTACGAGGGGGTACCCGGGGAGCTGTTTTTT.

The chain employs TRBV5-4 and TRBJ2-5; TRBD1 might be the D (6 bases). The ends were cut back, 5 bases at V and 5 bases at J, with 16 bases in the middle. The CDR3 is 14 amino acids. Germline values: CDR1 SGHNT, CDR2 YYREEE (reference sequence). The CDR3 nucleotides are TGTGCCAGCAGTCGGACAGAGTCGGTGGAGACCCAGTACTTC. This sequence encodes CASSRTESVETQYF. Full variable domain (rest looked up from reference TRBV5-4 and TRBJ2-5): ETGVTQSPTHLIKTRGQQVTLRCSSQSGHNTVSWYQQALGQGPQFIFQYYREEENGRGNFPPRFSGLQFPNYSSELNVNALELDDSALYLCASSRTESVETQYFGPGTRLLVL.

This clone was counted once. V is TRBV20-1 and J is TRBJ2-1; unclear D gene. The CDR3 has 11 residues. Trimming took off 5 bases at V and 9 bases at J, with 11 bases between the two ends. Germline-derived CDR1 and CDR2 are DFQATT and SNEGSKA (reference sequence). The CDR3: CSAARVGEQFF. The CDR3 DNA follows: TGCAGTGCTGCCCGGGTCGGTGAGCAGTTCTTC.

This rearrangement joins TRBV4-1 to TRBJ1-6, with TRBD1 as a possible D gene (6 bases). With 2 bases removed from V and 0 bases from J, the gap between germline ends came to 17 bases. The CDR3 extends over 19 amino acids. Per germline, CDR1 MGHRA and CDR2 YSYEKL. As DNA, the CDR3 is TGCGCCAGCAGCCAACCCTTAGGGGGTCAGAGCTCCTATAATTCACCCCTCCACTTT. Protein product: CASSQPLGGQSSYNSPLHF.

This chain connects TRBV19 to TRBJ2-5; tentative D call: TRBD2 (6 bases). V was trimmed by 4 bases and J by 5 bases, leaving 17 bases between them. The CDR3 has 15 amino acids. CDR1 is LNHDA and CDR2 is SQIVND in the germline V gene (reference sequence). The CDR3 sequence: CASSTKPAGEETQYF. The CDR3 bases are TGTGCCAGTAGTACGAAACCAGCGGGCGAGGAGACCCAGTACTTC.

The chain recombines TRBV19 with TRBJ1-1; D call uncertain. The CDR3 has 13 residues. With 3 bases removed from V and 8 bases from J, the gap between germline ends came to 13 bases. Germline assignment: CDR1 LNHDA and CDR2 SQIVND (reference sequence). The CDR3 here is CASSIRQGGEAFF. CDR3 sequence (DNA): TGTGCCAGTAGTATCCGGCAAGGCGGGGAAGCTTTCTTT. Variable domain in full (rest from reference TRBV19 and TRBJ1-1): DGGITQSPKYLFRKEGQNVTLSCEQNLNHDAMYWYRQDPGQGLRLIYYSQIVNDFQKGDIAEGYSVSREKKESFPLTVTSAQKNPTAFYLCASSIRQGGEAFFGQGTRLTVV.

The CDR3 loop reads CASSLSGRTDEQYF. CDR3 in DNA: TGTGCCAGCAGTTTATCGGGGAGGACCGACGAGCAGTACTTC. This chain links TRBV27 with TRBJ2-7, with a tentative D call TRBD2 (6 bases). Per the germline V gene, CDR1 is MNHEY and CDR2 is SMNVEV (reference sequence). The CDR3 spans 14 residues. Trimming stripped 0 bases from V and 5 bases from J, with 11 bases between.

The CDR3 loop is CATSRGGGASGQETQYF. The CDR3 DNA is TGTGCCACCAGCAGGGGGGGTGGAGCTAGCGGACAAGAGACCCAGTACTTC. The V and J genes are TRBV15 and TRBJ2-5; 7 nucleotides agree with TRBD2. Looked up from germline, CDR1 is LNHNV and CDR2 is YYDKDF (reference sequence). The CDR3 sequence is 17 residues long. The V gene end was trimmed by 3 bases and the J gene end by 2 bases; junction bases not matched to a gene: 12.

The rearrangement joins TRBV28 to TRBJ1-3; 7 bases match TRBD1. Trimming cost V 6 bases and J 4 bases; bases outside gene matches: 6. The CDR3 totals 14 residues. In germline, CDR1 is MDHEN, CDR2 SYDVKM. The CDR3 loop reads CASRDLTGGNTIYF. The CDR3 region has the DNA TGTGCCAGCAGGGATCTGACAGGGGGAAACACCATATATTTT.

J is TRBJ1-3 and V is TRBV3-1 (or the pseudogene TRBV3-2); TRBD1 agrees at 8 bases. CDR3 size: 13 residues. Looked up from germline, CDR1 is LGHDT and CDR2 is YNNKEL (reference sequence). Trimming removed 4 bases from V and 7 bases from J; junction bases left unmatched: 3. CDR3 nucleotide sequence: TGTGCCAGCAGCCCGACAGGGGAGAACACCATATATTTT. Its translation is CASSPTGENTIYF.

The V gene is TRBV6-5, the J gene TRBJ1-2, with TRBD1 matching over 8 bases. The CDR3 length is 14 residues. Germline values: CDR1 MNHEY, CDR2 SVGAGI. The V and J ends lost 6 bases and 8 bases, in that order; junction bases with no gene match: 11. CDR3 DNA sequence: TGTGCCAGCAGATATACCAGGGGGCAACAAGGCTACACCTTC. Protein: CASRYTRGQQGYTF.

The rearrangement links TRBV2 to TRBJ1-4; 8 bases line up with TRBD1. This CDR3 has 14 residues. Trimming removed 6 bases from V and 14 bases from J; junction bases left unmatched: 14. Germline CDR1 SNHLY, CDR2 FYNNEI. The DNA for the CDR3 is TGTGCCAGCAGCGAAATGACAGGGGCTTCTTTCCTGTTTTTT. Protein sequence: CASSEMTGASFLFF.